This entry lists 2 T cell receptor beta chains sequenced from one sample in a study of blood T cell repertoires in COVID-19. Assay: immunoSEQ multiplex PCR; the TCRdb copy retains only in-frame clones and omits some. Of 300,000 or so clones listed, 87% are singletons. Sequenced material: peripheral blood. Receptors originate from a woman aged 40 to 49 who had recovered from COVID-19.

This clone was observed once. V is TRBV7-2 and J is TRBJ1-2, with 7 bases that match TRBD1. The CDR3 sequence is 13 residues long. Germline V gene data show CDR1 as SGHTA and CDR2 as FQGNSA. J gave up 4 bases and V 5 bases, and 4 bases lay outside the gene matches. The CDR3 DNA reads TGTGCCAGCAGCATAGGGGGCGCCTATGGCTACACCTTC. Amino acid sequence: CASSIGGAYGYTF. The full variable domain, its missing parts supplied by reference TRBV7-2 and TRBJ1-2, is GAGVSQSPSNKVTEKGKDVELRCDPISGHTALYWYRQSLGQGLEFLIYFQGNSAPDKSGLPSDRFSAERTGGSVSTLTIQRTQQEDSAVYLCASSIGGAYGYTFGSGTRLTVV.

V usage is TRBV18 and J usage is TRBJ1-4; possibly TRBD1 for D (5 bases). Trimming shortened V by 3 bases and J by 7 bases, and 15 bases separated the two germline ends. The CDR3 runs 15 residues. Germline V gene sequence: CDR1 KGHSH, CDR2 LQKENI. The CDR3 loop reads CASSPHQGLIEKLFF. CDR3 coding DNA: TGTGCCAGCTCACCGCACCAGGGTTTAATTGAAAAACTGTTTTTT.